The 29 T cell receptor beta chains presented below share a single source sample, sequenced in a study of T cell responses to AZD1222 COVID-19 vaccine. Only in-frame clones appear in the TCRdb table, and some are missing; sequencing was by immunoSEQ multiplex PCR. The sample records more than 95,000 clones, around 88% being singletons. The sequencing used peripheral blood, collected 28 days after the second AZD1222 dose. The receptor set was obtained from an adult who received the AZD1222 COVID-19 vaccine.

The chain links TRBV29-1 to TRBJ2-1; D remains unclear. CDR1 is SQVTM and CDR2 is ANQGSEA in the germline V gene. V was shortened by 3 bases and J by 9 bases, with 15 bases between the two germline ends. The CDR3 length is 13 residues. The CDR3: CSVDSVAFFEQFF. Written as DNA, the CDR3 is TGCAGCGTTGACTCAGTGGCATTTTTTGAGCAGTTCTTC.

This chain connects TRBV6-5 to TRBJ1-2, with 7 nucleotides matching TRBD1. V gave up 2 bases and J gave up 4 bases; unmatched junction bases: 1. CDR3 size: 13 residues. Germline V CDR1 and CDR2: MNHEY, SVGAGI. CDR3 coding DNA: TGTGCCAGCAGTTACAGGGGGCCCTATGGCTACACCTTC. This encodes CASSYRGPYGYTF.

This chain uses TRBV19 with TRBJ1-4; D call uncertain. V was cut by 2 bases and J by 3 bases, with 10 bases left in between. Germline CDR1 LNHDA, CDR2 SQIVND (reference sequence). The CDR3 covers 15 residues. DNA for the CDR3: TGTGCCAGTAGTATATGGAACTTGGCTAATGAAAAACTGTTTTTT. Its translation: CASSIWNLANEKLFF.

This clone appeared a few times. The gene calls are TRBV24-1 and TRBJ1-4; D uncertain. Germline V gene data show CDR1 as KGHDR and CDR2 as SFDVKD. CDR3 size: 15 residues. V dropped 2 bases and J dropped 8 bases, with 14 bases sitting between them. CDR3 DNA sequence: TGTGCCACCAGTGATTCTACACCGGGATCAGAAAAACTGTTTTTT. Translated: CATSDSTPGSEKLFF.

Worth noting for this clone: The junction differs from germline at one of its ends, possibly a read error. The rearrangement links TRBV19 to TRBJ1-2; D possibly corresponds to TRBD1 (6 bases). Germline values: CDR1 LNHDA, CDR2 SQIVND (reference sequence). The CDR3 is 15 residues long. CDR3 coding DNA: TGTGCCAGTAGTATCGGACGAATTACCATTGGGGGCTCTGTGTTC. Translation gives CASSIGRITIGGSVF.

This chain connects TRBV5-4 to TRBJ2-2; D remains ambiguous. The CDR3 loop spans 16 amino acids. Germline V CDR1 and CDR2: SGHNT, YYREEE (reference sequence). With 2 bases removed from V and 0 bases from J, the gap between germline ends came to 11 bases. CDR3 DNA sequence: TGTGCCAGCAGCTTAGGTAGACTGGCGAACACCGGGGAGCTGTTTTTT. This gives the protein CASSLGRLANTGELFF.

The chain recombines TRBV27 with TRBJ1-4, with a possible D match to TRBD1 (5 bases). The CDR3 is made up of 14 amino acids. Per germline, CDR1 MNHEY and CDR2 SMNVEV (reference sequence). Trimming took off 2 bases at V and 8 bases at J, with 12 bases between the two ends. The CDR3 protein is CASSLSGAREKLFF. The CDR3 nucleotides are TGTGCCAGCAGTTTAAGTGGGGCGCGAGAAAAACTGTTTTTT.

The chain is built from TRBV7-2 and TRBJ2-5, with D uncertain. Germline V gene sequence: CDR1 SGHTA, CDR2 FQGNSA. This CDR3 is built from 11 residues. With 2 bases removed from V and 5 bases from J, the gap between germline ends came to 3 bases. CDR3 bases: TGTGCCAGCAGCTTAACGGAGACCCAGTACTTC. Amino acids: CASSLTETQYF.

The chain is built from TRBV9 and TRBJ2-3; no reliable D call. The CDR3 is made up of 12 amino acids. Trimming took off 4 bases at V and 2 bases at J, with 5 bases between the two ends. Per the germline V gene, CDR1 is SGDLS and CDR2 is YYNGEE. CDR3 in amino acids: CASSLTTDTQYF. CDR3 DNA sequence: TGTGCCAGCAGCCTAACCACAGATACGCAGTATTTT.

The chain uses TRBV5-1 and TRBJ1-1; 11 bases map to TRBD1. J was trimmed by 4 bases and V by 4 bases; bases with no gene match: 9. The germline V gene encodes CDR1 SGHRS and CDR2 YFSETQ. The CDR3 loop spans 16 amino acids. CDR3 DNA: TGCGCCAGCAGCCTCGGGACAGGGGGTCAGAGCACTGAAGCTTTCTTT. It encodes CASSLGTGGQSTEAFF.

The J gene is TRBJ2-7, the V gene TRBV6-2 or TRBV6-3; weak D call: TRBD1 (5 bases). This CDR3 has 14 amino acids. V was cut by 4 bases and J by 3 bases, with 13 bases left in between. CDR1 is MNHEY, CDR2 SVGEGT, per germline. The CDR3 protein is CASSWIQDLYEQYF. CDR3 bases: TGTGCCAGCAGTTGGATACAGGACCTCTACGAGCAGTACTTC.

With respect to this clone: Within the sample, other DNA sequences also encode this same CDR3. J is TRBJ2-7 and V is TRBV11-2; D is uncertain. This CDR3 has 12 residues. Trimming took 1 base from V and 2 from J, leaving 3 bases between them. Looked up from germline, CDR1 is SGHAT and CDR2 is FQNNGV. CDR3 residues: CASSLGTYEQYF. CDR3 in DNA: TGTGCCAGCAGCTTAGGTACCTACGAGCAGTACTTC.

The chain links TRBV4-3 to TRBJ2-2; the D gene could be TRBD1 or TRBD2 (5 bases each). The V and J ends lost 1 base and 0 bases respectively, with 9 bases between them. CDR3 length: 16 amino acids. CDR1 and CDR2 (germline): LGHNA, YSLEER. CDR3 residues: CASSQAGGANTGELFF. DNA for the CDR3: TGCGCCAGCAGCCAAGCTGGGGGAGCGAACACCGGGGAGCTGTTTTTT.

The rearrangement uses TRBV6-1 and TRBJ2-1, with 10 bases fitting TRBD2. J gave up 2 bases and V 0 bases, and 4 bases lay outside the gene matches. The length of the CDR3 is 17 residues. Per germline, CDR1 MNHNS and CDR2 SASEGT. The CDR3 nucleotides read TGTGCCAGCAGTGAAGCGCGGACTAGCGGCACCTACAATGAGCAGTTCTTC. Its translation: CASSEARTSGTYNEQFF.

The chain couples TRBV21-1 to TRBJ1-4; the D call of TRBD1 is as the table states it, not checked on the DNA. TRBV21-1 is a recognized pseudogene. The CDR3 runs to 15 residues. The CDR3 DNA follows: TGTGCCAGCAGCACAACAGGGGGACTTAATGAAAAACTGTTTTTT. Amino acid sequence: CASSTTGGLNEKLFF.

This clone was recorded once. The rearrangement uses TRBV4-2 and TRBJ2-7; TRBD1 might be the D (5 bases). The CDR3 sequence is 14 residues long. Germline V gene data show CDR1 as LGHNA and CDR2 as YNFKEQ. V was pared by 1 base and J by 2 bases, with 9 bases between. CDR3 nucleotides: TGTGCCAGCAGCCAAGTCAGGACACCCTACGAGCAGTACTTC. Protein sequence: CASSQVRTPYEQYF.

CDR3 sequence: CASRRQGSSNYGYTF. In nucleotides, the CDR3 is TGTGCCAGCAGAAGACAGGGGAGTTCTAACTATGGCTACACCTTC. The chain uses TRBV6-5 and TRBJ1-2; the match to TRBD1 covers 8 bases. Losses at the gene ends were 6 bases for V and 0 bases for J; bases not matched to a gene: 6. Germline CDR1 reads MNHEY; CDR2 reads SVGAGI. CDR3 length: 15 residues.

The chain uses TRBV19 and TRBJ1-3; unclear D gene. Trimming removed 5 bases at V and 0 bases at J, with 8 bases between. The germline V gene encodes CDR1 LNHDA and CDR2 SQIVND (reference sequence). This CDR3 comprises 14 residues. The CDR3 loop is CASSVQASGNTIYF. The CDR3 DNA reads as TGTGCCAGTAGTGTTCAGGCCTCTGGAAACACCATATATTTT.

V and J are TRBV6-2 or TRBV6-3 and TRBJ1-2, with D perhaps TRBD1 (6 bases). Germline CDR1 MNHEY, CDR2 SVGEGT. V was pared by 3 bases and J by 4 bases, with 15 bases between. The CDR3 loop spans 15 amino acids. The CDR3 nucleotides are TGTGCCAGCAGTTATTCCGCAGGGGTTGGCTATGGCTACACCTTC. Its protein product is CASSYSAGVGYGYTF.

This chain connects TRBV24-1 to TRBJ2-1, with 7 positions matching TRBD1. CDR1 is KGHDR, CDR2 SFDVKD, per germline. V trimming: 9 bases; J trimming: 7 bases; junction bases outside the gene matches: 14. This CDR3 region has 15 residues. CDR3 DNA sequence: TGTGCCACCGCCCAGGGGGTCCGGGGTGGGAATGAGCAGTTCTTC. Encoded protein: CATAQGVRGGNEQFF.

This clone was observed once. The chain carries TRBV9 and TRBJ1-1; no firm D call. The germline V gene encodes CDR1 SGDLS and CDR2 YYNGEE. V lost 0 bases and J lost 0, with 3 bases in between. This CDR3 has 13 amino acids. The CDR3 reads CASSVELNTEAFF. CDR3 nucleotides: TGTGCCAGCAGCGTAGAGTTGAACACTGAAGCTTTCTTT.

V usage is TRBV4-1 and J usage is TRBJ1-5, with D possibly TRBD1 on 6 matching bases. Germline assignment: CDR1 MGHRA and CDR2 YSYEKL. This CDR3 comprises 14 residues. V lost 3 bases and J lost 8, with 14 bases in between. CDR3 sequence: CASSHSDRREPQHF. In nucleotides, the CDR3 is TGCGCCAGCAGCCATTCAGACAGGAGGGAGCCCCAGCATTTT.

The rearrangement uses TRBV29-1 and TRBJ2-5; TRBD2 matches at 9 bases. In germline, CDR1 is SQVTM, CDR2 ANQGSEA. The CDR3 extends over 18 amino acids. Trimming took 1 base from V and 4 from J; bases not matched to a gene: 16. The CDR3 sequence: CSVEVAPSGKAWGETQYF. CDR3 in DNA: TGCAGCGTTGAAGTCGCCCCTAGCGGGAAGGCCTGGGGAGAGACCCAGTACTTC.

This sequence joins TRBV27 and TRBJ1-2, with 8 bases identical to TRBD1. The CDR3 sequence is 13 residues long. Trimming at V came to 5 bases and at J to 4 bases, leaving 3 bases not matched to a gene. Germline-derived CDR1 and CDR2 are MNHEY and SMNVEV (reference sequence). This CDR3 is CASSKDRVYGYTF. DNA of the CDR3: TGTGCCAGCAGTAAGGACAGGGTCTATGGCTACACCTTC.

The rearrangement uses TRBV14 and TRBJ2-1; 14 bases are a match to TRBD2. The CDR3 spans 17 residues. V lost 4 bases, J lost 6 bases, and 8 bases stayed unmatched. Per germline, CDR1 SGHDN and CDR2 FVKESK. The CDR3 DNA follows: TGTGCCAGCAGCCTATGGACTAGCGGGGGGTTTACCAATGAGCAGTTCTTC. As protein: CASSLWTSGGFTNEQFF.

The chain carries TRBV7-9 and TRBJ1-6; tentative D call: TRBD1 (5 bases). The V and J ends lost 0 bases and 14 bases respectively, with 11 bases between them. Germline values: CDR1 SEHNR, CDR2 FQNEAQ (reference sequence). CDR3 length: 13 amino acids. The DNA of the CDR3 is TGTGCCAGCAGCTTAGCTGGGGGATCGACCCTCCACTTT. Encoded protein: CASSLAGGSTLHF.

The chain employs TRBV12-3 or TRBV12-4 and TRBJ2-7; D is unclear. This CDR3 region has 10 residues. V lost 2 bases and J lost 5, with 1 base in between. CDR3 amino acids: CASSLNEQYF. As DNA, the CDR3 is TGTGCCAGCAGTTTAAACGAGCAGTACTTC.

J is TRBJ1-4 and V is TRBV4-1; 10 bases fit TRBD1. Looked up from germline, CDR1 is MGHRA and CDR2 is YSYEKL. The V gene end was trimmed by 4 bases and the J gene end by 8 bases; junction bases not matched to a gene: 7. This CDR3 is 15 amino acids long. Here the CDR3 reads CASSRAGTGDEKLFF. As DNA, the CDR3 is TGCGCCAGCAGCCGAGCCGGGACAGGGGACGAAAAACTGTTTTTT.

The chain combines TRBV20-1 with TRBJ1-1; D possibly corresponds to TRBD1 (5 bases). Germline-derived CDR1 and CDR2 are DFQATT and SNEGSKA (reference sequence). This CDR3 spans 15 amino acids. The ends were cut back, 3 bases at V and 0 bases at J, with 14 bases in the middle. The CDR3 DNA reads as TGCAGTGCTAGTGGCAGGGAGGGGATGAACACTGAAGCTTTCTTT. It is translated as CSASGREGMNTEAFF.